These 14 T cell receptor beta chains share one sample of origin, sequenced in a study of blood T cell repertoires in COVID-19. Generated by immunoSEQ multiplex PCR, the TCRdb table keeps only in-frame clones and is missing some. Seen here are roughly 320,000 clones, around 89% observed once, and the top ten hold 6.3%. The sequenced sample was peripheral blood. Source of these receptors: a woman aged 45-59 years with COVID-19, enrolled during active disease.

This clone has a handful of counts. This chain uses TRBV7-9 with TRBJ1-5; no firm D call. The CDR3 runs to 13 residues. Germline CDR1 reads SEHNR; CDR2 reads FQNEAQ (reference sequence). Trimming cost V 0 bases and J 3 bases, with 3 bases left between them. CDR3 sequence (DNA): TGTGCCAGCAGCTTAGCATACAATCAGCCCCAGCATTTT. Translation: CASSLAYNQPQHF. Looking up the rest from reference TRBV7-9 and TRBJ1-5 gives the full variable domain: DTGVSQNPRHKITKRGQNVTFRCDPISEHNRLYWYRQTLGQGPEFLTYFQNEAQLEKSRLLSDRFSAERPKGSFSTLEIQRTEQGDSAMYLCASSLAYNQPQHFGDGTRLSIL.

The rearrangement joins TRBV5-1 to TRBJ2-1, with 7 nucleotides matching TRBD2. Germline V gene data show CDR1 as SGHRS and CDR2 as YFSETQ. This CDR3 contains 14 residues. The junction had 6 bases not matched to a gene; V was cut back by 1 base and J by 8 bases. CDR3 in amino acids: CASSLTGGGDEQFF. The CDR3 nucleotides read TGCGCCAGCAGCTTGACGGGAGGAGGCGATGAGCAGTTCTTC.

The V and J genes are TRBV5-1 and TRBJ2-5, with TRBD1 as a possible D gene (6 bases). Germline loops: CDR1 SGHRS, CDR2 YFSETQ. The V end lost 4 bases, the J end lost 2 bases, and 12 bases lay between the germline ends. The CDR3 covers 14 residues. CDR3 residues: CASSPRTAQETQYF. The DNA of the CDR3 is TGCGCCAGCAGCCCTAGGACAGCTCAAGAGACCCAGTACTTC.

The chain joins TRBV27 to TRBJ1-5; unclear D gene. The CDR3 is made up of 13 amino acids. V gave up 2 bases and J gave up 2 bases, with 4 bases separating them. The germline gives CDR1 MNHEY, CDR2 SMNVEV (reference sequence). CDR3 amino acids: CASSLSGNQPQHF. The DNA of the CDR3 is TGTGCCAGCAGTTTAAGCGGCAATCAGCCCCAGCATTTT.

The chain links TRBV12-3 or TRBV12-4 to TRBJ2-6; D possibly corresponds to TRBD2 (6 bases). This CDR3 region has 13 residues. V lost 8 bases to trimming and J lost 2 bases, with 7 bases between them. For the CDR3, the DNA is TGTGCCAGCGGAGGGCCTGGGGCCAACGTCCTGACTTTC. Residues: CASGGPGANVLTF.

CDR3 region: CASSIREETYGYTF. The CDR3 DNA reads as TGTGCCAGTAGTATTAGGGAGGAGACCTATGGCTACACCTTC. The V gene is TRBV19, the J gene TRBJ1-2; the D is unclear. The V gene's germline CDR1 is LNHDA and CDR2 SQIVND (reference sequence). The CDR3 has 14 residues. V lost 3 bases to trimming and J lost 4 bases, with 12 bases between them.

There are a few counts of this clone. V usage is TRBV5-4 and J usage is TRBJ2-3, with 11 bases fitting TRBD2. Germline assignment: CDR1 SGHNT and CDR2 YYREEE (reference sequence). Trimming at V came to 0 bases and at J to 5 bases, leaving 5 bases not matched to a gene. This CDR3 has 16 residues. CDR3 region: CASSLASSGRRDTQYF. CDR3 sequence (DNA): TGTGCCAGCAGCTTGGCTTCTAGCGGGAGGAGAGATACGCAGTATTTT.

The CDR3 sequence: CATVDRTGGFGQPQHF. Written as DNA, the CDR3 is TGTGCCACCGTGGATCGGACAGGGGGCTTTGGTCAGCCCCAGCATTTT. V gene TRBV15 combines with J gene TRBJ1-5; TRBD1 aligns across 11 bases. This CDR3 has 16 amino acids. Germline CDR1 and CDR2: LNHNV and YYDKDF (reference sequence). V gave up 8 bases and J gave up 6 bases; unmatched junction bases: 12.

The V and J genes are TRBV19 and TRBJ1-1; no firm D call. This CDR3 region has 15 residues. V was trimmed by 0 bases and J by 4 bases, leaving 12 bases between them. The germline V gene encodes CDR1 LNHDA and CDR2 SQIVND (reference sequence). CDR3 nucleotide sequence: TGTGCCAGTAGTATAGATCAGCGGCCCGCCACTGAAGCTTTCTTT. This gives the protein CASSIDQRPATEAFF.

V gene TRBV6-5 combines with J gene TRBJ1-5; 7 bases are shared with TRBD1. The V segment lost 2 bases and the J segment 7 bases; nucleotides outside the gene matches: 5. This CDR3 region has 14 residues. Per the germline V gene, CDR1 is MNHEY and CDR2 is SVGAGI. Here the CDR3 DNA reads TGTGCCAGCAGTTACATACAGGGGTCGCAGCCCCAGCATTTT. Translation gives CASSYIQGSQPQHF.

This sequence joins TRBV10-3 and TRBJ1-2; 7 bases align to TRBD1. The V gene end was trimmed by 4 bases and the J gene end by 4 bases; junction bases not matched to a gene: 0. There are 12 residues in the CDR3. Germline V gene sequence: CDR1 ENHRY, CDR2 SYGVKD. DNA of the CDR3: TGTGCCATCAGTGGGACAGGCTATGGCTACACCTTC. It translates to CAISGTGYGYTF.

The sample holds a few counts of this clone. The gene calls are TRBV13 and TRBJ2-7, with D uncertain. V lost 0 bases to trimming and J lost 3 bases, with 9 bases between them. The CDR3 sequence is 14 residues long. From germline, CDR1 is PRHDT and CDR2 FYEKMQ (reference sequence). CDR3: CASSLGGDGYEQYF. Written as DNA, the CDR3 is TGTGCCAGCAGCTTAGGGGGCGACGGCTACGAGCAGTACTTC.

The rearrangement joins TRBV5-1 to TRBJ2-3; 9 positions match TRBD2. V gave up 0 bases and J gave up 6 bases; unmatched junction bases: 2. Germline CDR1 is SGHRS and CDR2 is YFSETQ. The length of the CDR3 is 14 residues. The CDR3 reads CASSLDSGSDTQYF. The DNA for the CDR3 is TGCGCCAGCAGCTTGGATAGCGGGAGCGATACGCAGTATTTT.

The chain joins TRBV24-1 to TRBJ2-2; no firm D call. Trimming pared 4 bases from V and 4 bases from J, leaving 12 bases between. CDR1 is KGHDR, CDR2 SFDVKD, per germline. The CDR3 consists of 15 residues. The CDR3 region is CATSDPVLSTGELFF. In DNA form, the CDR3 reads TGTGCCACCAGTGACCCCGTATTGAGCACCGGGGAGCTGTTTTTT.